This T cell receptor beta chain was identified during a study of tumor-infiltrating lymphocytes in primary liver carcinoma. Study-level points and caveats: Compared with tumor region pairs, tumor-adjacent and tumor-blood pairs overlapped less. Only about 8-25% of top clones appeared in all five tumor regions.

The CDR3 runs to 15 residues. Germline V CDR1 and CDR2: MDHEN, SYDVKM. In the case of this clonotype: Its cognate antigen is unknown. The junction differs from germline at one of its ends, possibly a read error.

The authors made TCR beta cDNA from roughly 480 ng total RNA with a constant-region primer. A slightly modified ARM-PCR protocol with three nested multiplex PCR rounds produced these TCR beta libraries. TRBV1-TRBV30 forward and Cbeta reverse primers drove the first two approximately 10-cycle rounds. TCRdb re-analysed the multiplex PCR reads in MiXCR, keeping a single row per CDR3 protein. The repertoire holds approximately 73,000 distinct CDR3 sequences, with about 70% as singletons. Each 20-30 mg portion of unsorted bulk tissue served as the source for co-extraction of RNA and DNA. Every tumor specimen contained over 85% viable tumor cells.

The rearrangement uses TRBV28 and TRBJ2-3, with 9 bases identical to TRBD1. Sequenced sample: liver tumor tissue from sampling region 4. Regarding subset: tumor region T4, right-lateral pole. The clonotype comes from a woman aged 55 to 70 with primary liver carcinoma and hepatitis B virus infection. CDR3 sequence (DNA): TGTGCCAGCGCTTCCTGGGACAGGGCCACAAATACGCAATATTTT. This sequence encodes CASASWDRATNTQYF.